Sequencing of this T cell receptor beta chain was carried out in a study of T cells after yellow fever vaccination (dated by TCRdb to between 2018 and 2021). Context from the whole study: Memory subsets (EM, EMRA, CM and Tscm) were sorted on a BD FACS Aria III using CD3, CD45RA, CCR7 and CD95 staining. The SMART-Seq v4 Ultra Low Input RNA kit was used to prepare libraries from fractions with low cell numbers. To follow T-cell clones before and after primary and booster YFV17D yellow fever vaccination, bulk TCR alpha and beta repertoires were sequenced over time. The cohort comprised two healthy male donors, one aged 18 to 29 and one aged 30 to 40 years. Blood samples were taken at several timepoints before and after primary and secondary immunization, and bulk PBMC replicates and cell subsets were isolated. Memory subsets were sorted on days 0, 15 and 45 and at 18 months after primary vaccination, and on days 0, 15 and 45 after the 30-year booster. Overall study results and their limits: Because abundant contaminating clonotypes from the bulk population could be contained in FACS-sorted repertoires, computational filtering was required. In the sorted memory subsets on day 0, nearly all vaccine-responding clonotypes were below the level of detection. Only a couple of donors were included in the study, so the extent to which the findings can be generalized is limited. A small share of clonotypes was detected in both CD4 and CD8 compartments, with the overlap likely arising from convergent recombination. Most clones expanded after primary vaccination (approximately 95% of CD4 and roughly 91% of CD8) were re-detected after the booster, suggesting that broad memory maintenance occurred. The secondary T-cell response was weaker than the primary response but faster, peaking on day 5 instead of day 15.

Trimming costs V 8 bases and J 12 bases, and their ends lie 18 bases apart. Inclusive of the bounding cysteine and phenylalanine, the CDR3 is 12 residues long. Only the CDR3 DNA is retained, 36 bases long and in frame from the first base. Per the germline V gene, MDHEN is the CDR1 and SYDVKM is the CDR2. TCR cDNA was made using 5'RACE template switching, a step that added a universal primer site and unique molecular identifiers. Priming of cDNA synthesis was performed from both the TCR alpha and TCR beta constant segments. Library amplification involved two PCR steps, and the second step added sample barcodes and sequencing adapters. Sequencing of libraries was performed on Illumina HiSeq 2500 (2x100 bp) or NovaSeq (2x150 bp). The authors' pipeline ran thus. Reads were demultiplexed and collapsed into UMI consensus sequences with MIGEC, and V(D)J alignment was performed with MiXCR. Vaccine-responding clonotypes were identified with edgeR using replicate PBMC samples, with FDR below 0.01 and a log2 fold change above 5 up to day 15 being required. Each bulk clonotype received a CD4 or CD8 identity based on whether the sequenced CD4 or CD8 repertoire contained that clonotype at higher abundance. To estimate how each clone was distributed across memory phenotypes, clonotype frequencies in memory subsets were weighted by FACS-sorted cell numbers. TCRdb passed the public sequencing reads through fastp at Q25 and MiXCR, retaining productive beta sequences. Each entry merges the rows of one CDR3 protein and shows their most common DNA and genes. The V and J calls, along with clone size, are taken from TCRdb and not from the paper's own processing. This sample comprises tens of thousands of distinct CDR3 sequences, about 6.6% of them detected only once. The ten largest clones represent approximately 23% of the sample.

In regard to this clonotype: A much larger clone is a single base away; this may be a read error.

This specimen's treatment or condition label, interpreted: live attenuated yellow fever vaccine strain. A standard Ficoll-Paque protocol was used to isolate PBMCs from peripheral blood. The RNeasy Micro Kit was used to extract RNA from sorted memory subsets. The chain employs TRBV28 and TRBJ2-3, with TRBD2 perhaps the D gene, on 7 matching bases. This TCR derives from a man aged 18-30 years who received the YFV17D yellow fever vaccine. Sequenced here: PBMCs, either bulk or a sorted T-cell subset (CD4+, CD8+, memory, or dextramer-sorted; not recorded which), sampled on the day of the first yellow fever vaccination. The CDR3 has the sequence CASASAGALQYF. The DNA sequence is TGTGCCAGCGCCAGCGCGGGGGCCTTACAGTATTTT.